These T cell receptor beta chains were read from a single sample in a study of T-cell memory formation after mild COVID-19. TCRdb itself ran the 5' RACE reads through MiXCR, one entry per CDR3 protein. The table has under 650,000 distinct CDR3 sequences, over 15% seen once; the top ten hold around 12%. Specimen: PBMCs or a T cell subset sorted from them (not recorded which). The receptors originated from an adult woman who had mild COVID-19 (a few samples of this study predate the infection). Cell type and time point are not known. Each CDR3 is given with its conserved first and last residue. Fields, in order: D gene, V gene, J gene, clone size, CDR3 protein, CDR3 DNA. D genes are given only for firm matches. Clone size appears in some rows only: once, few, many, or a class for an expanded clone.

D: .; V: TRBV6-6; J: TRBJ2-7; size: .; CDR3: CASTKSKGPISYEQYF; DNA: TGTGCCAGCACCAAATCTAAGGGGCCGATCTCCTACGAGCAGTACTTC
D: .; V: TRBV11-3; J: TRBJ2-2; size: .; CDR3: CASSPSAENTGELFF; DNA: TGTGCCAGCAGCCCATCGGCGGAGAACACCGGGGAGCTGTTTTTT
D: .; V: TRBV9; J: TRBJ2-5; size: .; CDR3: CASSASLGDQETQYF; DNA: TGTGCCAGCAGCGCGTCGCTAGGGGACCAAGAGACCCAGTACTTC
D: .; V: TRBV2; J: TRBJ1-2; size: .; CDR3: CASSDPPGGEGYGYTF; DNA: TGTGCCAGCAGTGATCCCCCCGGGGGCGAGGGCTATGGCTACACCTTC
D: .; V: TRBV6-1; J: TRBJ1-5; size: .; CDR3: CASSDTGRYQPQHF; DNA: TGTGCCAGCAGTGATACGGGCAGGTACCAGCCCCAGCATTTT
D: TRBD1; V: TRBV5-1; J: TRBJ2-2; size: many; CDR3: CASSQGQGNTGELFF; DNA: TGCGCCAGCAGCCAGGGACAGGGGAACACCGGGGAGCTGTTTTTT
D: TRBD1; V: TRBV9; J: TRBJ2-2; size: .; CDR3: CASDRGYGELFF; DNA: TGTGCCAGCGACAGGGGGTACGGGGAGCTGTTTTTT
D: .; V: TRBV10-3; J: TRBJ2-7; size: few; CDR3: CAISLRGYEQYF; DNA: TGTGCCATCAGTCTCCGGGGCTACGAGCAGTACTTC
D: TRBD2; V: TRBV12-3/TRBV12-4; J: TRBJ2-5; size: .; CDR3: CASRSRVRAGGETQYF; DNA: TGTGCCAGCAGATCCCGGGTTCGGGCGGGAGGGGAGACCCAGTACTTC
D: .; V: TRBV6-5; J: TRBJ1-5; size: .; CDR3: CASSYGQDDVPQHF; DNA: TGTGCCAGCAGTTACGGGCAGGATGATGTGCCCCAGCATTTT
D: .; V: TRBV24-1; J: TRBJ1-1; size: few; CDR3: CATSRGLNTEAFF; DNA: TGTGCCACCAGCCGGGGCTTGAACACTGAAGCTTTCTTT
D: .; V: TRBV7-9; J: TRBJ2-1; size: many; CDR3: CASQIIGDEQFF; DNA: TGTGCCAGTCAGATTATTGGCGATGAGCAGTTCTTC
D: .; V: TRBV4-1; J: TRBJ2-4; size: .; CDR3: CASSHRDGENIQYF; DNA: TGCGCCAGCAGCCACCGGGACGGGGAAAACATTCAGTACTTC
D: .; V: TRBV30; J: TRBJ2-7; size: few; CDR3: CAWRVYGTYEQYF; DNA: TGTGCCTGGAGGGTCTACGGAACCTACGAGCAGTACTTC
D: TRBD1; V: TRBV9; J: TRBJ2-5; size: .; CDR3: CASSIRQGGLQETQYF; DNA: TGTGCCAGCAGCATACGACAGGGGGGCCTACAAGAGACCCAGTACTTC
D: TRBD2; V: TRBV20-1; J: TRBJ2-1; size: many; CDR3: CSAYSGRGLSYNEQFF; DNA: TGCAGTGCTTATAGCGGGAGAGGGCTCTCCTACAATGAGCAGTTCTTC
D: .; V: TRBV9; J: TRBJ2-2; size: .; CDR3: CASSVESSNTGELFF; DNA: TGTGCCAGCAGCGTAGAGAGTTCGAACACCGGGGAGCTGTTTTTT
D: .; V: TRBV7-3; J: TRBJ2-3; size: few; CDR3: CASSAGFYTDTQYF; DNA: TGTGCCAGCAGCGCGGGGTTCTACACAGATACGCAGTATTTT
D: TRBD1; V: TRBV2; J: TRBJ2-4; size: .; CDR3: CASTMDRGIAKNIQYF; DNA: TGTGCCAGCACTATGGACAGGGGAATAGCCAAAAACATTCAGTACTTC
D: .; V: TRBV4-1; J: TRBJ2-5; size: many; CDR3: CASSPPASQETQYF; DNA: TGCGCCAGCAGCCCACCAGCGAGTCAAGAGACCCAGTACTTC
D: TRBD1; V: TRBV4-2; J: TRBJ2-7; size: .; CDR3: CASSVGQGKTYEQYF; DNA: TGTGCCAGCAGCGTGGGACAGGGCAAAACCTACGAGCAGTACTTC
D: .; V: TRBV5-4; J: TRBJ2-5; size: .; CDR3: CASSDTQGQQETQYF; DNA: TGTGCCAGCAGCGATACACAGGGACAACAAGAGACCCAGTACTTC
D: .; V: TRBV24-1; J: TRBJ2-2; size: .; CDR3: CATVNLTENTGELFF; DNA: TGTGCCACCGTCAACCTGACAGAGAACACCGGGGAGCTGTTTTTT
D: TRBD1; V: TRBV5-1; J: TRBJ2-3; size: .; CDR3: CASSIWTGGSDTQYF; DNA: TGCGCCAGCAGCATTTGGACAGGGGGTTCAGATACGCAGTATTTT
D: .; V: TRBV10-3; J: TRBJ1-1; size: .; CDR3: CAIRQGSISNTEAFF; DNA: TGTGCCATCCGGCAGGGCAGCATCTCGAACACTGAAGCTTTCTTT
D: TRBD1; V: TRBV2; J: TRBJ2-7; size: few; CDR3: CASSEGGTGWFYEQYF; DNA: TGTGCCAGCAGTGAAGGTGGGACAGGGTGGTTCTACGAGCAGTACTTC
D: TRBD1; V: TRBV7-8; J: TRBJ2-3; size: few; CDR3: CASSIEGQGTTDTQYF; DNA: TGTGCCAGCAGCATCGAGGGACAGGGGACCACAGATACGCAGTATTTT
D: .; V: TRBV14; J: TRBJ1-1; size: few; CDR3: CASSQLEAGVNTEAFF; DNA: TGTGCCAGCAGCCAGCTCGAGGCAGGGGTGAACACTGAAGCTTTCTTT
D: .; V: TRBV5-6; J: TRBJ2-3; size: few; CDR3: CASSLGLLPTDTQYF; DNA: TGTGCCAGCAGCTTGGGACTCCTTCCCACAGATACGCAGTATTTT
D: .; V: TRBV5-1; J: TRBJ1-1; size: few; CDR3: CASTSLSGATEAFF; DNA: TGCGCCAGCACCTCCCTGTCGGGGGCCACTGAAGCTTTCTTT
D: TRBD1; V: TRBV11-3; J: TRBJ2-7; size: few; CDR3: CASSSYRGPAYEQYF; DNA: TGTGCCAGCAGCTCCTACAGGGGGCCTGCCTACGAGCAGTACTTC